These 13 T cell receptor beta chains originate from one sample sequenced in a study of shared clonotypes between healthy human individuals. The protocol was immunoSEQ multiplex PCR, while the TCRdb copy is restricted to in-frame clones and leaves out a portion. The sample lists over 1.4 million clones, roughly 96% occurring once. The specimen sequenced was naive CD4+ T cells sorted from blood. Subset indicated: CD45RA+ positively selected. Receptors originate from a man aged 25 to 40 in good health.

Details on this clone: Other DNA sequences in the sample encode the same CDR3. The chain joins TRBV28 to TRBJ1-5, with 9 bases lining up with TRBD1. The CDR3 is 15 residues long. Germline V gene lookup returns CDR1 MDHEN and CDR2 SYDVKM. V lost 2 bases to trimming and J lost 6 bases; unmatched junction nucleotides: 5. The CDR3: CASSLGDRVSQPQHF. In DNA form, the CDR3 reads TGTGCCAGCAGTTTAGGGGACAGGGTGAGTCAGCCCCAGCATTTT.

This clone has just a few counts. The chain employs TRBV7-9 and TRBJ1-4; perhaps TRBD1 as D (6 bases). This CDR3 contains 13 residues. V was cut by 6 bases and J by 7 bases, with 12 bases left in between. Germline assignment: CDR1 SEHNR and CDR2 FQNEAQ (reference sequence). The CDR3 nucleotides read TGTGCCAGCAGTTACAGGGTCACTGAAAAACTGTTTTTT. It yields the protein CASSYRVTEKLFF. The full variable domain, its missing parts supplied by reference TRBV7-9 and TRBJ1-4, is DTGVSQNPRHKITKRGQNVTFRCDPISEHNRLYWYRQTLGQGPEFLTYFQNEAQLEKSRLLSDRFSAERPKGSFSTLEIQRTEQGDSAMYLCASSYRVTEKLFFGSGTQLSVL.

The V gene is TRBV2, the J gene TRBJ2-5; D is unresolved. V was shortened by 6 bases and J by 0 bases, with 8 bases between the two germline ends. The CDR3 contains 13 residues. The germline V gene encodes CDR1 SNHLY and CDR2 FYNNEI. The CDR3 DNA sequence: TGTGCCAGCAGGGGAAATCACCAAGAGACCCAGTACTTC. Protein: CASRGNHQETQYF.

A note on this clone: This same CDR3 is encoded by further DNA sequences in the sample. The chain links TRBV7-2 to TRBJ2-7; tentative D call: TRBD2 (6 bases). The length of the CDR3 is 14 residues. V was pared by 1 base and J by 4 bases, with 11 bases between. Germline V gene lookup returns CDR1 SGHTA and CDR2 FQGNSA. The CDR3: CASSLGGGGYEQYF. The CDR3 DNA is TGTGCCAGCAGCTTAGGTGGTGGGGGGTACGAGCAGTACTTC. Complete variable domain (other parts from reference TRBV7-2 and TRBJ2-7): GAGVSQSPSNKVTEKGKDVELRCDPISGHTALYWYRQSLGQGLEFLIYFQGNSAPDKSGLPSDRFSAERTGGSVSTLTIQRTQQEDSAVYLCASSLGGGGYEQYFGPGTRLTVT.

CDR3 residues: CASRPKARGSAEAFF. As DNA, the CDR3 is TGTGCCAGCAGGCCCAAGGCGCGGGGTTCGGCTGAAGCTTTCTTT. The chain employs TRBV5-6 and TRBJ1-1; D is ambiguous. Germline lookup yields CDR1 SGHDT and CDR2 YYEEEE. The CDR3 spans 15 residues. The V end was cut by 5 bases, the J end by 6 bases, with 20 bases between.

V is TRBV7-8 and J is TRBJ1-1; the D is unclear. Deletions cut 2 bases from V and 0 bases from J, with 7 bases between. The CDR3 is 14 amino acids. Germline V lookup: CDR1 SGHVS, CDR2 FQNEAQ. The CDR3 sequence is CASSLRQVNTEAFF. The CDR3, as DNA: TGTGCCAGCAGCTTAAGGCAGGTGAACACTGAAGCTTTCTTT.

This clone was seen a single time. The chain joins TRBV18 to TRBJ1-1, with no clear D. CDR1 is KGHSH, CDR2 LQKENI, per germline. V lost 6 bases and J lost 5, with 16 bases in between. This CDR3 region has 14 residues. The CDR3 loop is CASSPSRGRTEAFF. The CDR3, as DNA: TGTGCCAGCTCTCCTTCAAGAGGGCGTACTGAAGCTTTCTTT.

The chain is built from TRBV29-1 and TRBJ1-2, with a weak D call TRBD1 (5 bases). The CDR3 sequence is 14 residues long. V was cut by 6 bases and J by 7 bases, with 21 bases left in between. Germline loops: CDR1 SQVTM, CDR2 ANQGSEA. CDR3 DNA: TGCAGCGTCGGGTGGCTAAGGGGAGGACGTGGCTACACCTTC. Translated, it gives CSVGWLRGGRGYTF.

The CDR3 DNA is TGTGCCAGCAGCTTACGGACCACAGATACGCAGTATTTT. Translation: CASSLRTTDTQYF. V is TRBV11-2 and J is TRBJ2-3; D not certain. The germline V gene has CDR1 SGHAT and CDR2 FQNNGV. This CDR3 contains 13 residues. Between the trimmed V and J ends, which lost 2 bases and 2 bases, there was a span of 5 bases.

The J gene is TRBJ2-5, the V gene TRBV5-1; D assignment may be TRBD1 or TRBD2 (6 bases each). Germline-derived CDR1 and CDR2 are SGHRS and YFSETQ. V gave up 5 bases and J gave up 2 bases, with 16 bases separating them. The CDR3 totals 15 residues. CDR3 in amino acids: CASRGGGFGQETQYF. The CDR3 region has the DNA TGCGCCAGCAGAGGAGGGGGTTTTGGTCAAGAGACCCAGTACTTC.

The chain links TRBV10-1 to TRBJ2-3; 14 bases agree with TRBD2. In germline, CDR1 is WNHNN, CDR2 SYGVQD (reference sequence). V was pared by 7 bases and J by 5 bases, with 5 bases of the junction left unmatched. The CDR3 loop spans 15 amino acids. This CDR3 reads CASTHGLAGGDTQYF. The CDR3 DNA reads TGCGCCAGCACGCACGGACTAGCGGGAGGAGATACGCAGTATTTT.

V and J are TRBV27 and TRBJ1-5, with 10 bases that match TRBD1. V lost 6 bases, J lost 2 bases, and 4 bases stayed unmatched. CDR3 size: 15 residues. The germline CDR1 and CDR2 sequences are MNHEY and SMNVEV (reference sequence). DNA of the CDR3: TGTGCCAGCAGCCCCGGGACAGGGGGCAATCAGCCCCAGCATTTT. Its protein is CASSPGTGGNQPQHF.

This clone was counted once. J is TRBJ1-1 and V is TRBV7-2; TRBD1 might be the D (6 bases). Germline CDR1 and CDR2: SGHTA and FQGNSA. This CDR3 has 13 residues. V was cut by 4 bases and J by 6 bases, with 12 bases left in between. The CDR3 bases are TGTGCCAGCAGCTCCACAGGGAGGGCTGAAGCTTTCTTT. Translated, it gives CASSSTGRAEAFF. The full variable domain, completed using reference TRBV7-2 and TRBJ1-1, is GAGVSQSPSNKVTEKGKDVELRCDPISGHTALYWYRQSLGQGLEFLIYFQGNSAPDKSGLPSDRFSAERTGGSVSTLTIQRTQQEDSAVYLCASSSTGRAEAFFGQGTRLTVV.